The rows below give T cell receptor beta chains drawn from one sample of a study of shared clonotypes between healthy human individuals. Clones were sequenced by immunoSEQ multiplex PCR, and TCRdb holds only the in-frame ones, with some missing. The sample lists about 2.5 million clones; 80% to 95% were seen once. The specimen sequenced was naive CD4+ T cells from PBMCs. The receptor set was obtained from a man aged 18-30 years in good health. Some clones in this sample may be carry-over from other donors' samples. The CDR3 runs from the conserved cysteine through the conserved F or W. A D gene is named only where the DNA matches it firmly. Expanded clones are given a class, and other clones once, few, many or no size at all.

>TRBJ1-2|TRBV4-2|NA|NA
CASPTVRMRGYTF
TGTGCCAGCCCCACGGTCAGGATGCGCGGCTACACCTTC
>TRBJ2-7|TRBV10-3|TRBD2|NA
CAISDRTSGNSYEQYF
TGTGCCATCAGTGATAGGACTAGCGGGAACTCCTACGAGCAGTACTTC
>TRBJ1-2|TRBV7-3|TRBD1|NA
CASSIETTGYGYTF
TGTGCCAGCAGCATCGAAACGACAGGGTATGGCTACACCTTC
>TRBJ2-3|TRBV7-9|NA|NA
CASSLGQGYTQYF
TGTGCCAGCAGCTTGGGTCAGGGATATACGCAGTATTTT
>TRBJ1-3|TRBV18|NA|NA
CASSLLGRVTSSGNTIYF
TGTGCCAGCTCACTCCTTGGGAGAGTTACTTCCTCTGGAAACACCATATATTTT
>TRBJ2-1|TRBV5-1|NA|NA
CASSLLSGRYNEQFF
TGCGCCAGCAGCTTGCTCAGCGGACGGTACAATGAGCAGTTCTTC
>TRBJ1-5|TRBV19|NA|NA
CASSMEGGSQPQHF
TGTGCCAGTAGTATGGAAGGAGGTAGCCAGCCCCAGCATTTT
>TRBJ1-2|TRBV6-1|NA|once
CASSVGVGSGVSYGYTF
TGTGCCAGCAGTGTCGGGGTAGGATCGGGGGTTAGCTATGGCTACACCTTC
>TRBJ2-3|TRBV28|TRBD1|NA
CASSPLDRVGDTQYF
TGTGCCAGCAGTCCTCTTGACAGGGTTGGGGATACGCAGTATTTT
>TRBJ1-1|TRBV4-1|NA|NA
CASSQDRMGTEAFF
TGCGCCAGCAGCCAAGACAGGATGGGCACTGAAGCTTTCTTT
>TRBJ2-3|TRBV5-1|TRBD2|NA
CASSLPSGISTDTQYF
TGCGCCAGCAGCCTTCCTAGCGGTATTAGCACAGATACGCAGTATTTT
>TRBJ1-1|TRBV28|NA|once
CASSLLGGKVGTEAFF
TGTGCCAGCAGTTTATTAGGTGGCAAGGTGGGTACTGAAGCTTTCTTT
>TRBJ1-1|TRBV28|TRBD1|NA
CASSRGTAGDTEAFF
TGTGCCAGCAGCCGAGGGACAGCCGGGGATACTGAAGCTTTCTTT
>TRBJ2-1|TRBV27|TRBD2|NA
CASSSTGLAGVNEQFF
TGTGCCAGCAGTTCAACTGGACTAGCGGGAGTCAATGAGCAGTTCTTC
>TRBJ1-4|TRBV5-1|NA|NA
CASSYVGFGTNEKLFF
TGCGCCAGCAGCTACGTCGGGTTTGGGACTAATGAAAAACTGTTTTTT
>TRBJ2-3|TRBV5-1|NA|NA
CASKSGGVSTDTQYF
TGCGCCAGCAAGAGTGGCGGGGTTAGCACAGATACGCAGTATTTT
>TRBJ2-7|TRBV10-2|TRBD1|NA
CAGGQGFNEQYF
TGCGCCGGAGGACAGGGTTTCAACGAGCAGTACTTC
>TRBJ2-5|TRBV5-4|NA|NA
CASSSGLPAGETQYF
TGTGCCAGCAGCTCGGGACTCCCCGCCGGAGAGACCCAGTACTTC
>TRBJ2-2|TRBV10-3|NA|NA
CAISDSREHTGELFF
TGTGCCATCAGCGACTCTAGAGAGCACACCGGGGAGCTGTTTTTT
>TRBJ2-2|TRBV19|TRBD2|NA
CASSTGLAGGWTGELFF
TGTGCCAGTAGTACCGGACTAGCGGGAGGATGGACCGGGGAGCTGTTTTTT
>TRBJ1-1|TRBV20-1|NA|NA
CSARQGSEAFF
TGCAGTGCTAGGCAAGGGTCTGAAGCTTTCTTT
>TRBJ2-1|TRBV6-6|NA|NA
CASSYSIRNNEQFF
TGTGCCAGCAGTTACTCGATCAGAAACAATGAGCAGTTCTTC
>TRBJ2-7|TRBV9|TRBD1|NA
CASSALSTGSHEQYF
TGTGCCAGCAGCGCGCTTTCGACAGGGTCGCACGAGCAGTACTTC
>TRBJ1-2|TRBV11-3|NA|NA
CASSFPMAWGNYGYTF
TGTGCCAGCAGCTTCCCCATGGCTTGGGGGAACTATGGCTACACCTTC
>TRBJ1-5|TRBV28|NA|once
CASSFRGGKSNQPQHF
TGTGCCAGCAGTTTTCGTGGGGGGAAAAGCAATCAGCCCCAGCATTTT
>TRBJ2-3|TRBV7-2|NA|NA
CASSSYRENTDTQYF
TGTGCCAGCAGCTCCTACCGGGAAAACACAGATACGCAGTATTTT
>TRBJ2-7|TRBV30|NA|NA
CAWSVLYEQYF
TGTGCCTGGAGTGTACTCTACGAGCAGTACTTC
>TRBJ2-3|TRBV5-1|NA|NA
CASSFPGDDTQYF
TGCGCCAGCAGCTTCCCCGGGGACGATACGCAGTATTTT
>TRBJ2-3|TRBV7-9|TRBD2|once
CATRGPSGVTDTQYF
TGTGCCACCCGAGGCCCTAGCGGGGTCACAGATACGCAGTATTTT
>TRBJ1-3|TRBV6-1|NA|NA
CASSEAGYGNTIYF
TGTGCCAGCAGTGAAGCAGGGTACGGAAACACCATATATTTT
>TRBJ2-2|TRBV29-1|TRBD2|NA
CSAIGLAGVSGELFF
TGCAGCGCCATTGGACTAGCGGGAGTCTCCGGGGAGCTGTTTTTT
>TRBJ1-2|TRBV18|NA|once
CASSPLDSLGYGYTF
TGTGCCAGCTCACCATTAGACAGCCTCGGCTATGGCTACACCTTC
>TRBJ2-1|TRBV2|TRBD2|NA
CASSRWASGIEDEQFF
TGTGCCAGCAGTCGGTGGGCTAGCGGAATCGAGGATGAGCAGTTCTTC
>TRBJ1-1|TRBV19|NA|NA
CASSPTWRGNTEAFF
TGTGCCAGTAGTCCCACGTGGAGGGGGAACACTGAAGCTTTCTTT
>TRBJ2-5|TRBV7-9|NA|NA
CASSPSGYQETQYF
TGTGCCAGCAGCCCGAGTGGGTACCAAGAGACCCAGTACTTC